Below, one TCR beta chain is given with its context. This clone was observed a handful of times. Its antigen is unknown. Base qualities are not provided; no much larger clone lies one nucleotide away. This entry comes from a study of beta chain features in type 1 diabetes listed by TCRdb under 2018. Describing the broader study: Patients and healthy donors did not differ in mean age, gender distribution, total cell number or subset yield. Whereas all 30 or so donors provided naive and central memory subsets, regulatory and stem cell-like memory subsets were isolated from just 8 patients and about 8 healthy donors. In the study, recently diagnosed type 1 diabetes patients and matched healthy donors were compared on the TCRB repertoires of their sorted circulating CD4+ T cell subsets. Across all samples, approximately 100 million sorted cells were examined, and cell number per subset correlated strongly with RNA yield. General conclusions and limits of the study: Fewer insertions and more nucleotide deletions at VDJ recombination sites were observed in patients with type 1 diabetes, implying thymic rearrangement abnormalities. Sequencing cDNA rather than genomic DNA could over-represent highly expressing activated cells, although activation and CD3 levels did not differ between groups. PCR might favor shorter templates, but patient and control samples were amplified and corrected together, so any skew would affect both groups equally. Because small numbers of individuals were included in the HLA sub-analyses, any influence of HLA type on TCRB rearrangement was left unresolved. Type 1 diabetes patients showed a moderate but significant shortening of TCRB CDR3 length in all four CD4+ subsets. Naive, central memory and regulatory TCRB repertoires appeared to be more alike among patients than among healthy donors.

The entire isolated RNA was reverse transcribed using the High Capacity cDNA Reverse Transcription Kit, and thus expressed TCRB transcripts were sequenced. Naive, central memory and regulatory T cell samples underwent deep immunoSEQ sequencing, averaging about 3.57 million total reads per sample. Sorted cells were lysed in RLT buffer, and RNA was extracted using DNase-treated RNeasy Micro or Mini kits according to cell number. To prevent cross-contamination, every cell subset was processed on its own, while patient and healthy donor samples were processed together. The immunoSEQ multiplex PCR was used to amplify TCRB sequences from cDNA, generating 87-bp fragments that spanned the CDR3 region. Sequencing of the amplicons was performed on the Illumina HiSeq platform. Regarding the original processing steps: Synthetic template baselines were used to correct PCR bias computationally, reads within Hamming distance 2 were collapsed together, and singletons that could not be merged were discarded. Reads were aligned against IMGT so that V, D and J genes, CDR3 length and insertions or deletions at six rearrangement sites could be assigned. Within each subset, clonotype counts were normalized to sorted cell number, and only after that were true diversity and Gini coefficients computed with the tcR R package. Repertoire sharing was quantified using the overlap coefficient calculated on TCRB nucleotide sequences. Out-of-frame TCRB sequences from naive cells were analyzed to stand in for the pre-selection repertoire. TCRdb stores this immuneACCESS table with in-frame sequences only. Part of the clones is absent; in the studies checked, under half of the shortfall reflects unresolved V genes, and no reason is known for the rest. The V and J calls and clone size come from that table; D and trimming were worked out from the DNA. The sample table lists hundreds of thousands of clones, about an eighth of them with a count of one. The ten largest clones add up to approximately 0.043% of the sample.

From its cysteine to its phenylalanine, the CDR3 spans 16 amino acids. The DNA shown is the 48-base CDR3, in frame from base 1. Taken from the germline V gene, the CDR1 and CDR2 loops are MDHEN and SYDVKM. V trim: 3 bases; J trim: 11 bases; unmatched bases: 15. A single peripheral blood draw of 90 to 150 mL on average was collected from each donor into heparinised tubes. Naive, central memory, regulatory and stem cell-like memory CD4+ T cells were sorted on a BD FACSAria II using a panel including CD45RO, CCR7, CD25, CD127, CD95 and CD27. Purity was above 95% for every sorted population. PBMCs were isolated immediately by Lymphoprep density gradient centrifugation and stained directly without culture. Samples were stained and sorted in pairs, with one healthy donor and one patient per experiment, so that batch effects were minimized.

Sequenced material: naive CD4+ T cells from blood. Taken with the paper, the label for cell subset or site translates to: true naive CD4+ T cells. The TCR comes from a man younger than 35 with type 1 diabetes. The sequence joins TRBV28 to TRBJ2-3, and 9 junction bases match TRBD2. The CDR3 corresponds to CASSFERGAPPDGQYF. DNA sequence: TGTGCCAGCAGTTTTGAGCGGGGGGCCCCCCCTGACGGGCAGTATTTT.